This T cell receptor (beta chain) was sequenced for a study of blood T cell repertoires in COVID-19. On the study more broadly: Collection of acute and convalescent COVID-19 samples took place in the United States, Italy and Spain.

How the authors handled the data: Scientists estimated how many nucleated cells there were by amplifying reference gene primers. The method was immunoSEQ multiplex PCR; TCRdb's version includes in-frame clones alone and lacks a portion of them. V, J and clone size were drawn from that table, and D and trimming were deduced from the DNA. This sample has about 40,000 clones, with roughly nine tenths found just once. This CDR3 comprises 13 residues. With 0 bases removed from V and 7 bases from J, the gap between germline ends came to 7 bases. Germline V gene lookup returns CDR1 SEHNR and CDR2 FQNEAQ (reference sequence).

The clonotype originates from a woman aged 25 to 45 in a cohort sampled during active COVID-19. This sequence joins TRBV7-9 and TRBJ1-3, with D tentatively TRBD1 (5 bases). The sample was peripheral blood. The CDR3 DNA is TGTGCCAGCAGCTTAGCGGAGGGGAACACCATATATTTT. It is translated as CASSLAEGNTIYF.